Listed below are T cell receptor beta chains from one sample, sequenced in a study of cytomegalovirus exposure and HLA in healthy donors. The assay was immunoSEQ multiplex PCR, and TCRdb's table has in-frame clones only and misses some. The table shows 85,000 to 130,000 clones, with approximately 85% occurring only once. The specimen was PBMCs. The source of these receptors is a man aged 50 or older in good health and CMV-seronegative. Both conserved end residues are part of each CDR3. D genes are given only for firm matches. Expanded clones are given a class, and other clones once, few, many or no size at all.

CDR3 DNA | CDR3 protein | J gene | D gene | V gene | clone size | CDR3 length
TGTGCCAGCTCACCCGACAAGAACACTGAAGCTTTCTTT | CASSPDKNTEAFF | TRBJ1-1 | NA | TRBV18 | NA | 13
TGTGCCAGCAGTGAGTTTGAGCCCTATAGCAATCAGCCCCAGCATTTT | CASSEFEPYSNQPQHF | TRBJ1-5 | NA | TRBV6-1 | NA | 16
TGCGCCAGCGGTCAGACAGGGGGCGCGGAGGAGACCCAGTACTTC | CASGQTGGAEETQYF | TRBJ2-5 | TRBD1 | TRBV5-1 | NA | 15
TGTGCCAGCAGCTTAGCGTCGGACTATGGCTACACCTTC | CASSLASDYGYTF | TRBJ1-2 | NA | TRBV7-2 | NA | 13
TGTGCCATCAGTCGACAGGAAAATAATTCACCCCTCCACTTT | CAISRQENNSPLHF | TRBJ1-6 | NA | TRBV10-3 | NA | 14
TGTGCCAGCAGCTCCGGACTAGCGGGGATCACCGGGGAGCTGTTTTTT | CASSSGLAGITGELFF | TRBJ2-2 | TRBD2 | TRBV7-6 | NA | 16
TGTGCCAGCAAGGACAGTCTCTCTGGGGCCAACGTCCTGACTTTC | CASKDSLSGANVLTF | TRBJ2-6 | NA | TRBV2 | NA | 15
TGTGCCAGCAGCCCCCAAATTTCCCAGCATTTT | CASSPQISQHF | TRBJ1-5 | NA | TRBV6-5 | once | 11
TGTGCCAGCAGTCGACAATCTAACTATGGCTACACCTTC | CASSRQSNYGYTF | TRBJ1-2 | NA | TRBV28 | NA | 13
TGCGCCAGCAGCGGGGGCCAGCCTGGAAACACCATATATTTT | CASSGGQPGNTIYF | TRBJ1-3 | NA | TRBV5-1 | NA | 14
TGCGCCAGCAGCTTGGGCGAGACGGGTGAAGCTTTCTTT | CASSLGETGEAFF | TRBJ1-1 | NA | TRBV5-1 | NA | 13
TGTGCCAGCAGCCAACTCGGGGGGCGGTACCAAGAGACCCAGTACTTC | CASSQLGGRYQETQYF | TRBJ2-5 | NA | TRBV14 | once | 16
TGTGCCAGCACCGCTGGACTACCCAATGAGCAGTTCTTC | CASTAGLPNEQFF | TRBJ2-1 | NA | TRBV6-1 | NA | 13
TGCGCCAGCAGCCAGGGGGCACGGGCTAACTATGGCTACACCTTC | CASSQGARANYGYTF | TRBJ1-2 | NA | TRBV4-3 | NA | 15
TGTGCCAGCAGCGCCTCGACTAGCGGGGGTGGGGAGACCCAGTACTTC | CASSASTSGGGETQYF | TRBJ2-5 | TRBD2 | TRBV9 | NA | 16
TGTGCCAGCAGTTTATCCCGGACAGGGCCGAGCAATCAGCCCCAGCATTTT | CASSLSRTGPSNQPQHF | TRBJ1-5 | TRBD1 | TRBV27 | once | 17
TGTGCCAGCAGCTTGACGGGGTCTAGGGATCAGCCCCAGCATTTT | CASSLTGSRDQPQHF | TRBJ1-5 | NA | TRBV7-6 | NA | 15
TGTGCCAACCCCCAACTGACAGGGTCGGCCGGGGAGCTGTTTTTT | CANPQLTGSAGELFF | TRBJ2-2 | TRBD1 | TRBV6-1 | NA | 15
TGCGCCAGCAGCCAAGGGCTCAGGACACAGTATGGCTTCGGCTACACCTTC | CASSQGLRTQYGFGYTF | TRBJ1-2 | NA | TRBV4-1 | NA | 17
TGTGCCTGGAGTGGACAGGGGAGGAATCAGCCCCAGCATTTT | CAWSGQGRNQPQHF | TRBJ1-5 | TRBD1 | TRBV30 | NA | 14
TGTGCCAGCAGTTTTACAGGGTACACAGATACGCAGTATTTT | CASSFTGYTDTQYF | TRBJ2-3 | NA | TRBV6-6 | NA | 14
TGTGCCACCCGCCAGGGAAGGTTTACGTACGAGCAGTACTTC | CATRQGRFTYEQYF | TRBJ2-7 | NA | TRBV7-8 | NA | 14
TGTGCCATCAGTGAAGTTGCGGATACGCAGTATTTT | CAISEVADTQYF | TRBJ2-3 | NA | TRBV10-3 | NA | 12
TGCGCCAGCAGCTTGGGGGCAGGGGCCGTCACTGAAGCTTTCTTT | CASSLGAGAVTEAFF | TRBJ1-1 | NA | TRBV5-1 | few | 15
TGTGCCACCAGCAGAGATCTAGGAGACAACTATGGCTACACCTTC | CATSRDLGDNYGYTF | TRBJ1-2 | NA | TRBV15 | NA | 15
TGTGCCAGCAGCCCACCGGGGGGCCTCCAAGAGACCCAGTACTTC | CASSPPGGLQETQYF | TRBJ2-5 | NA | TRBV7-9 | NA | 15
TGTGCCAGCGCGACAGCGTATGGCTACACCTTC | CASATAYGYTF | TRBJ1-2 | NA | TRBV28 | once | 11
TGTGCCAGCAGGATGGGACAGCTCCTAGGGGCTTACACCTTC | CASRMGQLLGAYTF | TRBJ1-2 | TRBD1 | TRBV28 | NA | 14
TGTGCCAGCAGCCGAGATCTAGCGGTCTCCTACAATGAGCAGTTCTTC | CASSRDLAVSYNEQFF | TRBJ2-1 | TRBD2 | TRBV4-2 | once | 16
TGCGCCAGCAGTGACCCGGGGGACAGTGGGGAAAAACTGTTTTTT | CASSDPGDSGEKLFF | TRBJ1-4 | TRBD1 | TRBV10-1 | NA | 15
TGTGCCAGCAGCTTGAGACAGGGGGGCACAGATACGCAGTATTTT | CASSLRQGGTDTQYF | TRBJ2-3 | TRBD1 | TRBV5-4 | NA | 15
TGTGCCAGCAGCCTGGGATCGACAGTGAACACTGAAGCTTTCTTT | CASSLGSTVNTEAFF | TRBJ1-1 | NA | TRBV5-4 | NA | 15
TGTGCCAGCTCACCGAATTCCATAGCGGGGGCGGGGGAGCAGTTCTTC | CASSPNSIAGAGEQFF | TRBJ2-1 | TRBD2 | TRBV18 | NA | 16
TGTGCCAGCTCTCTCTTGGGACAGGGGAGCACCGGGGAGCTGTTTTTT | CASSLLGQGSTGELFF | TRBJ2-2 | TRBD1 | TRBV18 | once | 16
TGTGCCAGCAGTCCTCGGGGGAGGGGAGAGACCCAGTACTTC | CASSPRGRGETQYF | TRBJ2-5 | TRBD2 | TRBV6-1 | NA | 14
TGTGCCAGCAGTCTCGGTCACCGTGATACGCAGTATTTT | CASSLGHRDTQYF | TRBJ2-3 | NA | TRBV14 | NA | 13
TGTGCCAGCAGTGAAGCCCTCCACTATGGCTACACCTTC | CASSEALHYGYTF | TRBJ1-2 | NA | TRBV2 | NA | 13
TGTGCCAGCAGCTTCTCTAGCGGGTCGAGGGCAGATACGCAGTATTTT | CASSFSSGSRADTQYF | TRBJ2-3 | TRBD2 | TRBV7-9 | NA | 16
TGCGCCAGCAGCTCTACGTCGAACACTGAAGCTTTCTTT | CASSSTSNTEAFF | TRBJ1-1 | NA | TRBV5-1 | NA | 13
TGCGCCAGCAGCCGGACAGTGGGATCTGGGGCCAACGTCCTGACTTTC | CASSRTVGSGANVLTF | TRBJ2-6 | NA | TRBV5-1 | NA | 16